This passage covers 10 T cell receptor beta chains from one sample sequenced in a study of T-cell memory formation after mild COVID-19 (dated by TCRdb to the early 2020s). Libraries were prepared through 5' RACE. The sample was run on an Illumina NovaSeq 6000. Starting from the raw public reads, TCRdb applied fastp trimming at Q25, assembled clones with MiXCR and retained in-frame beta chains. When rows share a CDR3 protein, they turn into one entry using the most common DNA and genes. Within this sample are about 170,000 distinct CDR3 sequences, with under 15% of them counted one time only. About 3.3% of the sample rests with the top ten. The specimen sequenced was PBMCs or a T cell subset sorted from them (not recorded which). The source of these receptors is a young man who had mild COVID-19 (a few samples of this study predate the infection). The sample titles of this study are shuffled in the database, so cell type and time point are left out; the donor was told from shared clones.

This clonotype was seen many times. The rearrangement links TRBV7-9 to TRBJ2-4; tentatively, D is TRBD1 or TRBD2 (5 bases each). Trimming removed 6 bases from V and 0 bases from J, with 12 bases in between. This CDR3 region has 15 residues. Germline V CDR1 and CDR2: SEHNR, FQNEAQ (reference sequence). Here the CDR3 DNA reads TGTGCCAGCAGAGAGGGGTTGGGAGCCAAAAACATTCAGTACTTC. Its protein product is CASREGLGAKNIQYF.

This chain connects TRBV7-9 to TRBJ1-1, with unresolved D. V gave up 7 bases and J gave up 1 base, with 10 bases separating them. The CDR3 sequence is 13 residues long. Germline CDR1 is SEHNR and CDR2 is FQNEAQ (reference sequence). The chain's CDR3 is CASTGLSNTEAFF. The CDR3 coding sequence is TGTGCCAGCACCGGCCTATCGAACACTGAAGCTTTCTTT.

In this sample, this clonotype turned up a few times. The J gene is TRBJ2-1, the V gene TRBV5-1; possibly TRBD2 for D (6 bases). The germline V gene encodes CDR1 SGHRS and CDR2 YFSETQ. The V gene lost 0 bases and the J gene lost 8 bases, with 15 bases spanning the gap. This CDR3 is built from 15 residues. The CDR3 loop is CASSLAGTPGDEQFF. The DNA for the CDR3 is TGCGCCAGCAGCTTGGCGGGGACTCCTGGGGATGAGCAGTTCTTC.

This clonotype appeared a few times. V gene TRBV29-1 combines with J gene TRBJ1-5; D may be TRBD1 (5 bases). Trimming removed 4 bases at V and 5 bases at J, with 15 bases between. Germline-derived CDR1 and CDR2 are SQVTM and ANQGSEA. The CDR3 runs to 14 residues. DNA for the CDR3: TGCAGCGTTGCAGACAGCTTCCAGCATCAGCCCCAGCATTTT. Translated: CSVADSFQHQPQHF.

This clonotype was observed many times. CDR3 sequence (DNA): TGCAGTGCTAGAACTCTAGGATTAGAAGATACGCAGTATTTT. This translates into CSARTLGLEDTQYF. The rearrangement links TRBV20-1 to TRBJ2-3; D is unresolved. CDR3 length: 14 amino acids. V dropped 2 bases and J dropped 5 bases, with 14 bases sitting between them. Germline CDR1 reads DFQATT; CDR2 reads SNEGSKA (reference sequence).

The chain links TRBV5-1 to TRBJ1-3; 11 nucleotides line up with TRBD1. CDR1 is SGHRS and CDR2 is YFSETQ in the germline V gene. V was pared by 3 bases and J by 8 bases, with 4 bases of the junction left unmatched. The CDR3 is 14 residues long. CDR3 residues: CASSYRDRGDTIYF. DNA for the CDR3: TGCGCCAGCAGCTATCGGGACAGGGGGGACACCATATATTTT.

The gene calls are TRBV4-3 and TRBJ2-2; 8 bases match TRBD2. CDR3 size: 18 residues. V shed 0 bases and J 2 bases; nucleotides not matched to a gene: 8. The germline V gene has CDR1 LGHNA and CDR2 YSLEER. The chain's CDR3 is CASSQDPSGGPNTGELFF. The CDR3 nucleotides read TGCGCCAGCAGCCAAGATCCCAGCGGGGGCCCTAACACCGGGGAGCTGTTTTTT.

This clonotype has just a few counts. The genes are TRBV4-2 and TRBJ1-6; 9 bases align to TRBD1. With 4 bases clipped from V and 16 bases from J, the junction kept 11 bases outside the gene matches. Germline CDR1 reads LGHNA; CDR2 reads YNFKEQ. This CDR3 region has 14 residues. CDR3 bases: TGTGCCAGCAGCCCACAGGGGGCGTCCGAAGCACTCCACTTT. It translates to CASSPQGASEALHF.

This clonotype was counted between two and nine times. The chain carries TRBV27 and TRBJ1-4; D is uncertain. The V gene lost 5 bases and the J gene lost 4 bases, with 14 bases spanning the gap. CDR1 and CDR2 from the germline V gene are MNHEY and SMNVEV (reference sequence). The CDR3 has 15 amino acids. The CDR3 coding sequence is TGTGCCAGCAGTCTCTCCCCGGAGGGTAATGAAAAACTGTTTTTT. Encoded protein: CASSLSPEGNEKLFF.

The V call is TRBV12-3 or TRBV12-4, the J call TRBJ1-2, with a weak D call TRBD1 (5 bases). The CDR3 has 14 amino acids. V lost 2 bases, J lost 1 base, and 8 bases lay in between. The CDR3 coding sequence is TGTGCCAGCAGTTTACACAGGAGTAACTATGGCTACACCTTC. Translation: CASSLHRSNYGYTF.